This entry describes one T cell receptor beta chain. TCRdb's copy holds only in-frame clones and misses some; the assay was immunoSEQ multiplex PCR. The table lists roughly 82,000 clones, 90% of them singletons, with around 1% in the top ten. This sample is drawn from a study of blood T cell repertoires in COVID-19. The V gene end was trimmed by 0 bases and the J gene end by 6 bases; junction bases not matched to a gene: 6. The CDR3 totals 16 residues. Germline-derived CDR1 and CDR2 are ENHRY and SYGVKD. The sequencing input was peripheral blood. The TCR was taken from a woman between 50 and 59 years old in a cohort sampled during active COVID-19. V is TRBV10-3 and J is TRBJ2-4, with 9 positions matching TRBD1. CDR3 coding DNA: TGTGCCATCAGTGAGTCAGGACAGGGGTCCCTAAACATTCAGTACTTC. Its translation is CAISESGQGSLNIQYF.